This T cell receptor (beta chain) was retrieved from a study of T cell responses to AZD1222 COVID-19 vaccine. Study results and limitations: After two AZD1222 doses, spike-specific TCR breadth and depth rose versus day 0. Unmutated regions of variants are reportedly targeted by nearly half of spike-specific TCRs. Just 5 to 7 AZD1222 recipients tested seropositive at baseline.

CDR1 and CDR2 (germline): SGHRS, YFSETQ. With V trimmed by 4 bases and J by 7 bases, 7 bases remained unmatched. This CDR3 region has 14 residues. Sequencing was performed with immunoSEQ multiplex PCR; in TCRdb, only in-frame clones are kept and a portion is missing. The sample lists 150,000 to 200,000 clones; approximately 90% were seen once. About this clone: Its cognate antigen is unknown.

This clonotype was sampled from an adult who received the MenACWY meningococcal vaccine as a control. The rearrangement joins TRBV5-1 to TRBJ2-1; 8 bases are shared with TRBD1. The sample in question was peripheral blood, obtained 28 days after the second dose of the MenACWY control vaccine. The CDR3 nucleotides are TGCGCCAGCAGCCCCAGGGGGCCCTCGAATGAGCAGTTCTTC. Translation: CASSPRGPSNEQFF. Drawing the rest from reference TRBV5-1 and TRBJ2-1, the complete variable domain is KAGVTQTPRYLIKTRGQQVTLSCSPISGHRSVSWYQQTPGQGLQFLFEYFSETQRNKGNFPGRFSGRQFSNSRSEMNVSTLELGDSALYLCASSPRGPSNEQFFGPGTRLTVL.